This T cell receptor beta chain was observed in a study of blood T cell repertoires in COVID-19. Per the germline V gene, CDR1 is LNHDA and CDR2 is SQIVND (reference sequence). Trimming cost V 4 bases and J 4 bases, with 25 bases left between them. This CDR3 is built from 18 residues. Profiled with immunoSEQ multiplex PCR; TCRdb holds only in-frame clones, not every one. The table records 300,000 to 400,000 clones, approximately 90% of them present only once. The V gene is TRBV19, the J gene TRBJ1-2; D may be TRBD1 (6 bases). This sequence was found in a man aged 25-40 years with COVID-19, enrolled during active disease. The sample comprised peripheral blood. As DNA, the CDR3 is TGTGCCAGTAGTAACATAACCCCCCGGGGGGCTTTCAGCTATGGCTACACCTTC. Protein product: CASSNITPRGAFSYGYTF.